These 16 T cell receptor beta chains were sequenced from one sample in a study of glioma-infiltrating T cells. Amplification of TCR alpha and beta CDR3 regions from RNA used iRepertoire nested multiplex PCR. One entry per CDR3 protein, called by TCRdb with MiXCR from the multiplex PCR reads. The sample gives around 350,000 distinct CDR3 sequences, 41% of which show up once; 12% is in the top ten. Sequencing was performed on glioma tissue, nonneoplastic brain tissue, or PBMCs (not recorded which). The receptors stem from a human donor with low-grade glioma or glioblastoma, undergoing nonglioma brain surgery, or in good health (not recorded which).

Turning to this clonotype: This may be a read error: a much more frequent sequence differs by one nucleotide. The chain links TRBV28 to TRBJ1-2; 8 bases align to TRBD1. Per germline, CDR1 MDHEN and CDR2 SYDVKM. The CDR3 length is 15 residues. The CDR3 nucleotides read TGTGCCGGCAGTCCACGGGACAGGAAGGGCTATGGCTACACCTTC. It translates to CAGSPRDRKGYGYTF.

This clonotype was seen many times. V gene TRBV27 combines with J gene TRBJ1-1, with D maybe TRBD1 (5 bases). The CDR3 is made up of 15 amino acids. The germline V and J ends were trimmed by 2 bases and 0 bases, with 10 bases remaining between them. The germline gives CDR1 MNHEY, CDR2 SMNVEV (reference sequence). CDR3 bases: TGTGCCAGCAGTTTAACCGGGGGAATGAACACTGAAGCTTTCTTT. Its translation: CASSLTGGMNTEAFF.

The chain employs TRBV7-2 and TRBJ1-5, with 7 bases that match TRBD1. The CDR3 contains 17 residues. J lost 0 bases, V lost 3 bases, and 8 bases had no gene match. CDR1 and CDR2 from the germline V gene are SGHTA and FQGNSA. CDR3 sequence: CASSFTKTGYSNQPQHF. CDR3 bases: TGTGCCAGCAGCTTCACCAAGACAGGGTATAGCAATCAGCCCCAGCATTTT.

About this clonotype: This could be a read error, since a much larger clone is one nucleotide away. The gene calls are TRBV28 and TRBJ1-1; 8 nucleotides agree with TRBD1. The CDR3 has 15 amino acids. Germline CDR1 MDHEN, CDR2 SYDVKM. The CDR3 sequence: CASRTMGQENTEVFF. The CDR3 region has the DNA TGTGCCAGCAGAACTATGGGACAGGAAAACACTGAAGTTTTCTTT.

V is TRBV12-3 or TRBV12-4 and J is TRBJ2-7; TRBD1 or TRBD2 may be the D gene (5 bases each). The V gene lost 4 bases and the J gene lost 2 bases, with 12 bases spanning the gap. This CDR3 has 14 amino acids. CDR3 sequence reads: CASSSVRGPYEQYF. DNA for the CDR3: TGTGCCAGCAGTTCCGTTCGGGGCCCCTACGAGCAGTACTTC.

This chain links TRBV18 with TRBJ2-7, with 7 bases matching TRBD2. CDR3 length equals 13 residues. Germline loops: CDR1 KGHSH, CDR2 LQKENI. The V segment lost 2 bases and the J segment 6 bases; nucleotides outside the gene matches: 4. The CDR3, as DNA: TGTGCCAGCTCACCAGCGTGGGAGGGCGAGCAGTACTTC. Translation gives CASSPAWEGEQYF.

This clonotype was seen more than once but under ten times. This sequence joins TRBV28 and TRBJ1-5, with D maybe TRBD1 (5 bases). This CDR3 spans 14 amino acids. Germline values: CDR1 MDHEN, CDR2 SYDVKM. Trimming took off 6 bases at V and 2 bases at J, with 11 bases between the two ends. CDR3 amino acids: CASSAGGGNQPQHF. CDR3 bases: TGTGCCAGCAGCGCCGGGGGGGGCAATCAGCCCCAGCATTTT.

A single count supports this clonotype. The chain combines TRBV9 with TRBJ1-4; tentatively, D is TRBD1 (6 bases). The V gene's germline CDR1 is SGDLS and CDR2 YYNGEE. V was pared by 0 bases and J by 8 bases, with 14 bases between. This CDR3 is 15 amino acids long. In nucleotides, the CDR3 is TGTGCCAGCAGCGTAGCTCTACAGGGAGAGGAAAAACTGTTTTTT. Residues: CASSVALQGEEKLFF.

This chain connects TRBV7-2 to TRBJ2-7, with a weak D call TRBD2 (6 bases). CDR3 length equals 14 residues. The V gene's germline CDR1 is SGHTA and CDR2 FQGNSA. V lost 2 bases and J lost 7, with 15 bases in between. CDR3 sequence reads: CASSLRTPGREQYF. CDR3 sequence (DNA): TGTGCCAGCAGCTTACGGACTCCTGGGAGGGAGCAGTACTTC.

CDR3 loop: CATATQTYNEQFF. The CDR3 coding sequence is TGTGCCACCGCGACTCAGACCTACAATGAGCAGTTCTTC. The chain links TRBV10-3 to TRBJ2-1; D is uncertain. CDR1 is ENHRY, CDR2 SYGVKD, per germline. This CDR3 has 13 amino acids. Trimming removed 10 bases from V and 2 bases from J, with 12 bases in between.

Only a few counts were recorded for this clonotype. The chain links TRBV27 to TRBJ2-1; no definite D call. The CDR3 consists of 17 residues. The germline gives CDR1 MNHEY, CDR2 SMNVEV (reference sequence). V lost 5 bases to trimming and J lost 2 bases, with 19 bases between them. CDR3 region: CASSPLGWAATYNEQFF. As DNA, the CDR3 is TGTGCCAGCAGTCCCCTGGGTTGGGCGGCCACCTACAATGAGCAGTTCTTC.

The table lists this clonotype with a count of one. The chain couples TRBV3-1 to TRBJ2-7; TRBD2 matches 10 bases. Losses at the gene ends were 1 base for V and 5 bases for J; bases not matched to a gene: 2. Germline lookup yields CDR1 LGHDT and CDR2 YNNKEL (reference sequence). This CDR3 has 14 amino acids. CDR3 residues: CASSQVLAGDEQYF. CDR3 coding DNA: TGTGCCAGCAGCCAAGTCCTAGCGGGGGACGAGCAGTACTTC.

This clonotype was picked up many times. The chain joins TRBV28 to TRBJ1-2; the D gene is possibly TRBD1 (5 bases). Trimming shortened V by 3 bases and J by 0 bases, and 8 bases separated the two germline ends. Per germline, CDR1 MDHEN and CDR2 SYDVKM. The CDR3 spans 14 residues. The CDR3 nucleotides read TGTGCCAGCAGTTTTGGGACCCCTAACTATGGCTACACCTTC. This translates into CASSFGTPNYGYTF.

This clonotype was seen at least ten times. The genes are TRBV20-1 and TRBJ1-3; D is uncertain. The CDR3 has 13 amino acids. Trimming stripped 3 bases from V and 3 bases from J, with 9 bases between. Per the germline V gene, CDR1 is DFQATT and CDR2 is SNEGSKA (reference sequence). The CDR3 DNA reads TGCAGTGCTAGGGAGGGAAGTGGAAACACCATATATTTT. It translates to CSAREGSGNTIYF.

V gene TRBV7-2 combines with J gene TRBJ2-2; 7 nucleotides line up with TRBD2. V lost 1 base to trimming and J lost 6 bases; unmatched junction nucleotides: 2. The CDR3 length is 14 residues. Germline V gene lookup returns CDR1 SGHTA and CDR2 FQGNSA. The chain's CDR3 is CASSLVGGAGELFF. Written as DNA, the CDR3 is TGTGCCAGCAGCTTAGTGGGGGGGGCCGGGGAGCTGTTTTTT.

V gene TRBV7-2 combines with J gene TRBJ2-7; TRBD2 matches 7 bases. CDR1 and CDR2 from the germline V gene are SGHTA and FQGNSA. With V trimmed by 1 base and J by 1 base, 4 bases remained unmatched. The CDR3 has 15 amino acids. CDR3 amino acids: CASSLDGAGSYEQYF. The CDR3 DNA reads TGTGCCAGCAGCTTAGACGGAGCGGGGTCCTACGAGCAGTACTTC.